One and the same sample provided the 17 T cell receptor beta chains below, sequenced in a study of blood T cell repertoires in COVID-19. Sequenced by immunoSEQ multiplex PCR; TCRdb stores in-frame clones only, minus some. Altogether hundreds of thousands of clones are present, approximately 90% being singletons, with the ten largest covering approximately 12%. Sequences were obtained from peripheral blood. The source is a woman between 18 and 30 years old who had recovered from COVID-19.

Of note for this clone: One end of the junction fails to match germline, which may point to a read error. This chain connects TRBV20-1 to TRBJ1-2; no clear D gene. CDR1 and CDR2 (germline): DFQATT, SNEGSKA (reference sequence). The CDR3 covers 10 residues. The DNA of the CDR3 is TGCAGTGCTAGAGATCGAGAACAGAACTTC. It encodes CSARDREQNF.

The chain employs TRBV3-1 (or the pseudogene TRBV3-2) and TRBJ2-1, with D possibly TRBD1 on 5 matching bases. V lost 0 bases and J lost 4, with 16 bases in between. The CDR3 consists of 17 residues. Per germline, CDR1 LGHDT and CDR2 YNNKEL (reference sequence). The CDR3, as DNA: TGTGCCAGCAGCCAAGACTTGAGAAGGGGTGGGTACAATGAGCAGTTCTTC. Translated: CASSQDLRRGGYNEQFF.

The CDR3 region has the DNA TGTGCCAGCAGCTTACGGCAGGAATACTACGAGCAGTACTTC. Translation: CASSLRQEYYEQYF. V gene TRBV13 combines with J gene TRBJ2-7; no firm D call. CDR3 length equals 14 residues. The germline gives CDR1 PRHDT, CDR2 FYEKMQ (reference sequence). The V and J ends lost 2 bases and 3 bases respectively, with 11 bases between them.

V and J are TRBV12-3 or TRBV12-4 and TRBJ2-1; D remains ambiguous. V lost 4 bases to trimming and J lost 4 bases, with 2 bases between them. The CDR3 spans 11 residues. This CDR3 reads CASSSYNEQFF. The CDR3 nucleotides read TGTGCCAGCAGTTCTTACAATGAGCAGTTCTTC.

The chain employs TRBV5-6 and TRBJ1-3; a possible D gene is TRBD1 (5 bases). The CDR3 has 16 amino acids. Per the germline V gene, CDR1 is SGHDT and CDR2 is YYEEEE. With 1 base removed from V and 3 bases from J, the gap between germline ends came to 14 bases. The DNA for the CDR3 is TGTGCCAGCAGCTTGACCGAGCTCAGGGATGGAAACACCATATATTTT. Encoded protein: CASSLTELRDGNTIYF.

V usage is TRBV11-2 and J usage is TRBJ1-1, with D tentatively TRBD1 (6 bases). CDR1 and CDR2 from the germline V gene are SGHAT and FQNNGV. Trimming took off 8 bases at V and 5 bases at J, with 18 bases between the two ends. CDR3 length: 14 residues. The CDR3 loop is CASLPGGAGTEAFF. In DNA, the CDR3 is TGTGCCAGCCTCCCTGGGGGGGCGGGGACTGAAGCTTTCTTT.

The chain couples TRBV6-8 to TRBJ1-4, with 7 bases fitting TRBD1. The CDR3 spans 17 residues. Germline CDR1 and CDR2: MNHGY and SAAAGT. The junction had 17 bases not matched to a gene; V was cut back by 5 bases and J by 8 bases. The CDR3 coding sequence is TGTGCCAGCAGTACACCTCTGGAGGGGGCGCTTGGGGAAAAACTGTTTTTT. Its translation is CASSTPLEGALGEKLFF.

CDR3 loop: CASTPGQGYNQPQHF. The CDR3 bases are TGTGCCAGCACCCCGGGACAGGGATACAATCAGCCCCAGCATTTT. The chain joins TRBV2 to TRBJ1-5; 9 positions match TRBD1. CDR3 length: 15 residues. The V gene end was trimmed by 7 bases and the J gene end by 3 bases; junction bases not matched to a gene: 7. From germline, CDR1 is SNHLY and CDR2 FYNNEI.

This chain connects TRBV18 to TRBJ2-3; 7 nucleotides align to TRBD2. The CDR3 is 17 residues long. Germline trimming cut 0 bases from V and 3 bases from J; bases unmatched to any gene: 9. CDR1 and CDR2 (germline): KGHSH, LQKENI. The CDR3 bases are TGTGCCAGCTCACCACCAAGTTGGGCCGGGGGGACAGATACGCAGTATTTT. Amino acid sequence: CASSPPSWAGGTDTQYF. The full variable domain, rest sourced from reference TRBV18 and TRBJ2-3, is NAGVMQNPRHLVRRRGQEARLRCSPMKGHSHVYWYRQLPEEGLKFMVYLQKENIIDESGMPKERFSAEFPKEGPSILRIQQVVRGDSAAYFCASSPPSWAGGTDTQYFGPGTRLTVL.

This sequence joins TRBV28 and TRBJ2-7; 13 positions agree with TRBD2. Germline CDR1 and CDR2: MDHEN and SYDVKM. CDR3 length: 16 residues. After removal of 6 bases from V and 3 bases from J, the junction contained 8 bases not matched to a gene. CDR3: CASRASGTSGIYEQYF. The CDR3 DNA follows: TGTGCCAGCAGGGCATCCGGGACTAGCGGGATCTACGAGCAGTACTTC.

This clone was seen more than once but under ten times. The gene calls are TRBV18 and TRBJ1-5; the match to TRBD1 covers 8 bases. CDR1 is KGHSH, CDR2 LQKENI, per germline. This CDR3 has 15 amino acids. V shed 4 bases, J shed 4 bases, and the junction held 6 bases outside the gene matches. The CDR3 sequence is CASSHTDRANQPQHF. The DNA of the CDR3 is TGTGCCAGCTCACATACGGACAGGGCGAATCAGCCCCAGCATTTT. The full variable domain, its missing parts supplied by reference TRBV18 and TRBJ1-5, is NAGVMQNPRHLVRRRGQEARLRCSPMKGHSHVYWYRQLPEEGLKFMVYLQKENIIDESGMPKERFSAEFPKEGPSILRIQQVVRGDSAAYFCASSHTDRANQPQHFGDGTRLSIL.

This clone was picked up many times. This chain connects TRBV25-1 to TRBJ1-3, with 9 nucleotides matching TRBD1. The CDR3 extends over 15 amino acids. Germline CDR1 and CDR2: MGHDK and SYGVNS. Trimming at V came to 4 bases and at J to 3 bases, leaving 4 bases not matched to a gene. The CDR3 spells CASSGRQGDGNTIYF. The CDR3 coding sequence is TGTGCCAGCAGTGGAAGACAGGGGGATGGAAACACCATATATTTT.

V is TRBV30 and J is TRBJ1-2; D uncertain. Germline-derived CDR1 and CDR2 are GTSNPN and SVGIG (reference sequence). The CDR3 covers 13 residues. Trimming left V 6 bases short and J 6 bases short, with 17 bases between. CDR3 sequence: CACRLKRPNGYTF. DNA for the CDR3: TGTGCCTGCCGACTCAAACGGCCCAATGGCTACACCTTC. Supplemented by reference TRBV30 and TRBJ1-2, the full variable domain reads SQTIHQWPATLVQPVGSPLSLECTVEGTSNPNLYWYRQAAGRGLQLLFYSVGIGQISSEVPQNLSASRPQDRQFILSSKKLLLSDSGFYLCACRLKRPNGYTFGSGTRLTVV.

The chain couples TRBV12-3 or TRBV12-4 to TRBJ1-1; 7 bases fit TRBD1. The CDR3 covers 12 residues. J was trimmed by 10 bases and V by 6 bases; bases with no gene match: 8. CDR3 sequence (DNA): TGTGCCAGCAGAGAAAGGGGGCTTGGAGCTTTCTTT. Translation gives CASRERGLGAFF.

This clone has a single count. Other DNA sequences of this sample code for an identical CDR3. This chain joins TRBV6-5 and TRBJ2-7; TRBD2 is a possible D gene (5 bases). V was shortened by 2 bases and J by 1 base, with 6 bases between the two germline ends. This CDR3 comprises 13 residues. Germline V gene data show CDR1 as MNHEY and CDR2 as SVGAGI. The DNA for the CDR3 is TGTGCCAGCAGTTACGGCGGGTCCTACGAGCAGTACTTC. It is translated as CASSYGGSYEQYF.

This clone appeared a single time. The J gene is TRBJ1-5, the V gene TRBV19; TRBD1 might be the D (6 bases). The ends were cut back, 9 bases at V and 9 bases at J, with 27 bases in the middle. The CDR3 length is 16 residues. Germline values: CDR1 LNHDA, CDR2 SQIVND (reference sequence). CDR3 amino acids: CASGFRDMGSRVPQHF. As DNA, the CDR3 is TGTGCCAGCGGATTCCGGGACATGGGGTCGAGGGTGCCCCAGCATTTT.

The V and J genes are TRBV4-3 and TRBJ1-5; 8 positions match TRBD1. J was trimmed by 1 base and V by 1 base; bases with no gene match: 12. This CDR3 spans 19 amino acids. From germline, CDR1 is LGHNA and CDR2 YSLEER. The CDR3 DNA sequence: TGCGCCAGCAGCCAAGGCCCTGGACAGGGCACGGGAAGCAATCAGCCCCAGCATTTT. Translating gives CASSQGPGQGTGSNQPQHF.